A single sample gave rise to the 29 T cell receptor beta chains below, sequenced in a study of vaccination and CD4 T cells after COVID-19. No antigen is known for these receptors. Time point in this sample: late sampling 161 to 241 days after vaccination in a few convalescent patients. Treatment noted: approximately 10-day PBMC culture with coronavirus spike peptide pools or control peptides (ViraFEST assay). With the Oncomine TCR Beta short-read assay, DNA from cultured CD4+ T cells was sequenced. TCRdb reprocessed the PCR reads with MiXCR, giving one entry per CDR3 protein. This sample carries approximately 17,000 distinct CDR3 sequences, about half of them seen once, and the ten largest clones take approximately 15%. Sample: CD4+ T cells from blood, cultured in vitro, taken about 7 months after SARS-CoV-2 vaccination. The origin of the receptors is a human donor who had recovered from COVID-19.

The chain uses TRBV6-5 and TRBJ1-1; D is ambiguous. There are 15 residues in the CDR3. Germline assignment: CDR1 MNHEY and CDR2 SVGAGI. V was shortened by 0 bases and J by 1 base, with 9 bases between the two germline ends. CDR3 loop: CASSYSRRGNTEAFF. CDR3 sequence (DNA): TGTGCCAGCAGTTACTCCCGACGGGGGAACACTGAAGCTTTCTTT.

The rearrangement links TRBV7-8 to TRBJ2-1; TRBD1 aligns across 8 bases. Near its end, the DNA agrees better with TRBJ2-7, so the J call may be wrong. This CDR3 contains 13 residues. Germline-derived CDR1 and CDR2 are SGHVS and FQNEAQ. The CDR3 loop reads CASSRRTGNEQYF. The CDR3 DNA reads TGTGCCAGCAGCCGTCGGACAGGGAACGAGCAGTACTTC.

CDR3 region: CASSLTPGLNTEAFF. CDR3 coding DNA: TGTGCCAGCAGCTTAACACCGGGGCTAAACACTGAAGCTTTCTTT. The chain joins TRBV7-3 to TRBJ1-1; perhaps TRBD1 as D (5 bases). The CDR3 spans 15 residues. Deletions cut 0 bases from V and 2 bases from J, with 10 bases between. Germline lookup yields CDR1 SGHTA and CDR2 FQGTGA.

Points on this clonotype: The junction departs from the called germline gene at one end, perhaps through a read error. The chain recombines TRBV7-2 with TRBJ1-2, with TRBD1 identical over 7 bases. CDR1 is SGHTA, CDR2 FQGNSA, per germline. The CDR3 is made up of 14 amino acids. The CDR3 spells CASSHLTGNYGYTF. DNA for the CDR3: TGCGCCAGCAGCCACTTGACAGGGAACTATGGCTACACCTTC.

The V and J genes are TRBV24-1 and TRBJ2-2; weak D call: TRBD1 (6 bases). Trimming pared 10 bases from V and 6 bases from J, leaving 14 bases between. Per the germline V gene, CDR1 is KGHDR and CDR2 is SFDVKD. CDR3 length: 13 amino acids. The CDR3 here is CATGAQGSGELFF. As DNA, the CDR3 is TGTGCCACGGGAGCGCAGGGGTCCGGGGAGCTGTTTTTT.

This chain connects TRBV20-1 to TRBJ1-2, with D perhaps matching TRBD1 (6 bases). Germline values: CDR1 DFQATT, CDR2 SNEGSKA (reference sequence). This CDR3 contains 16 residues. V was shortened by 6 bases and J by 6 bases, with 26 bases between the two germline ends. For the CDR3, the DNA is TGCAGTGCCCCAAACCTCGGAGGGGGTGGGTATGATGGCTACACCTTC. It translates to CSAPNLGGGGYDGYTF.

The genes are TRBV10-3 and TRBJ1-1; TRBD1 agrees at 8 bases. Germline V CDR1 and CDR2: ENHRY, SYGVKD. V lost 2 bases to trimming and J lost 1 base; unmatched junction nucleotides: 3. The CDR3 totals 15 residues. This CDR3 reads CAISESGTGNTEAFF. In nucleotides, the CDR3 is TGTGCCATCAGTGAGAGCGGGACAGGGAACACTGAAGCTTTCTTT.

The V gene is TRBV7-9, the J gene TRBJ2-5; 9 bases align to TRBD2. With V trimmed by 2 bases and J by 5 bases, 12 bases remained unmatched. CDR3 length: 17 amino acids. CDR1 and CDR2 from the germline V gene are SEHNR and FQNEAQ (reference sequence). Here the CDR3 reads CASSLSWTSEGTETQYF. In DNA form, the CDR3 reads TGTGCCAGCAGCTTATCCTGGACTAGCGAGGGGACGGAGACCCAGTACTTC.

This clonotype was observed a handful of times. The genes are TRBV19 and TRBJ2-5, with TRBD2 matching over 11 bases. Germline V lookup: CDR1 LNHDA, CDR2 SQIVND (reference sequence). The CDR3 consists of 16 residues. V dropped 2 bases and J dropped 5; count of bases not matched to a gene: 7. The CDR3 sequence is CASSIMASGRWETQYF. CDR3 coding DNA: TGTGCCAGTAGTATAATGGCTAGCGGGAGGTGGGAGACCCAGTACTTC.

This chain connects TRBV7-9 to TRBJ2-3, with D uncertain. There are 14 residues in the CDR3. Germline CDR1 is SEHNR and CDR2 is FQNEAQ (reference sequence). Trimming took off 3 bases at V and 2 bases at J, with 9 bases between the two ends. The CDR3 region is CASSFQQLTDTQYF. In nucleotides, the CDR3 is TGTGCCAGCAGCTTCCAACAGCTCACAGATACGCAGTATTTT.

This chain uses TRBV28 with TRBJ2-5; D possibly corresponds to TRBD2 (7 bases). Per the germline V gene, CDR1 is MDHEN and CDR2 is SYDVKM. The CDR3 consists of 16 residues. V was cut by 5 bases and J by 2 bases, with 18 bases left in between. The CDR3 protein is CASSIFGGGSQETQYF. The CDR3, as DNA: TGTGCCAGCAGTATCTTCGGGGGCGGGAGTCAAGAGACCCAGTACTTC.

This clonotype was detected a few times. This rearrangement joins TRBV7-6 to TRBJ2-7; 8 bases match TRBD1. CDR3 length equals 14 residues. J was trimmed by 2 bases and V by 5 bases; bases with no gene match: 5. Germline V gives CDR1 SGHVS, CDR2 FNYEAQ. The chain's CDR3 is CASSLGQGAYEQYF. DNA for the CDR3: TGTGCCAGCAGCCTAGGACAGGGAGCCTACGAGCAGTACTTC. Variable domain in full (rest from reference TRBV7-6 and TRBJ2-7): GAGVSQSPRYKVTKRGQDVALRCDPISGHVSLYWYRQALGQGPEFLTYFNYEAQQDKSGLPNDRFSAERPEGSISTLTIQRTEQRDSAMYRCASSLGQGAYEQYFGPGTRLTVT.

On this clonotype itself: The junction and the germline gene differ at one end; a read error may be behind it. The CDR3 sequence is CASSLNRDTEAFF. CDR3 in DNA: TGTGCTAGCAGCTTAAACAGGGACACTGAAGCTTTCTTT. This chain uses TRBV7-7 with TRBJ1-1; D possibly corresponds to TRBD1 (6 bases). The CDR3 length is 13 residues. In germline, CDR1 is SSHAT, CDR2 FNYEAQ (reference sequence).

The chain employs TRBV20-1 and TRBJ2-1; 13 bases align to TRBD2. From germline, CDR1 is DFQATT and CDR2 SNEGSKA (reference sequence). This CDR3 contains 17 residues. V lost 5 bases to trimming and J lost 1 base; unmatched junction nucleotides: 8. The CDR3 loop is CSAGGGTSGISYNEQFF. The CDR3 nucleotides read TGCAGTGCTGGGGGCGGGACTAGCGGGATTTCCTACAATGAGCAGTTCTTC.

V gene TRBV20-1 combines with J gene TRBJ1-1; D remains ambiguous. Trimming left V 0 bases short and J 5 bases short, with 13 bases between. Germline V CDR1 and CDR2: DFQATT, SNEGSKA (reference sequence). The CDR3 spans 14 residues. This chain's CDR3 is CSAREPSVGTEAFF. CDR3 coding DNA: TGCAGTGCTAGAGAGCCCTCGGTCGGAACTGAAGCTTTCTTT.

The V gene is TRBV20-1, the J gene TRBJ2-1; 12 nucleotides agree with TRBD2. CDR3 length: 22 amino acids. V lost 1 base and J lost 5; bases outside the gene matches: 24. Per the germline V gene, CDR1 is DFQATT and CDR2 is SNEGSKA (reference sequence). The CDR3 DNA reads TGCAGTGCTAGAGTCTTCGGGGCGGTAGGGCTAGCGGGGGGGCGGATCAACAATGAGCAGTTCTTC. It encodes CSARVFGAVGLAGGRINNEQFF.

The gene calls are TRBV5-1 and TRBJ1-2, with 10 bases identical to TRBD1. CDR3 length equals 14 residues. Per germline, CDR1 SGHRS and CDR2 YFSETQ. The J segment lost 8 bases and the V segment lost 0 bases, leaving 4 bases of the junction unmatched. The CDR3 DNA reads TGCGCCAGCAGCTTGGAGACAGGGGGCTGGGGCTACACCTTC. Its translation is CASSLETGGWGYTF.

The chain couples TRBV20-1 to TRBJ1-2; D may be TRBD1 (5 bases). The CDR3 loop spans 13 amino acids. CDR1 and CDR2 (germline): DFQATT, SNEGSKA (reference sequence). V gave up 6 bases and J gave up 7 bases, with 18 bases separating them. The CDR3 loop reads CSAVPRGSSGYTF. DNA of the CDR3: TGCAGTGCCGTCCCAAGGGGTTCGAGTGGCTACACCTTC.

J is TRBJ2-5 and V is TRBV5-4, with 12 nucleotides matching TRBD2. The germline CDR1 and CDR2 sequences are SGHNT and YYREEE (reference sequence). The CDR3 has 19 residues. V lost 0 bases, J lost 4 bases, and 13 bases stayed unmatched. This chain's CDR3 is CASSLGPTLLAGGGETQYF. The CDR3 DNA is TGTGCCAGCAGCTTGGGTCCCACTCTACTAGCGGGAGGTGGAGAGACCCAGTACTTC.

J is TRBJ1-2 and V is TRBV5-8, with 8 bases fitting TRBD1. The CDR3 covers 15 residues. Germline CDR1 and CDR2: SGHTS and YDEGEE. The V and J ends lost 4 bases and 1 base, in that order; junction bases with no gene match: 6. The CDR3 region has the DNA TGTGCCAGCAGCCCCTACGACAGGGGTAACTATGGCTACACCTTC. Translation gives CASSPYDRGNYGYTF.

The rearrangement joins TRBV20-1 to TRBJ2-7, with a weak D call TRBD1 (6 bases). The length of the CDR3 is 14 residues. Germline values: CDR1 DFQATT, CDR2 SNEGSKA (reference sequence). V dropped 6 bases and J dropped 4 bases, with 19 bases sitting between them. DNA of the CDR3: TGCAGTGCCAGTGGTACAGGGATAGGATACGAGCAGTACTTC. Its translation: CSASGTGIGYEQYF.

The V gene is TRBV6-1, the J gene TRBJ2-2, with D perhaps matching TRBD1 (5 bases). The V and J ends lost 4 bases and 4 bases respectively, with 10 bases between them. Germline CDR1 MNHNS, CDR2 SASEGT. CDR3 length: 14 amino acids. CDR3 loop: CASSGQWSTGELFF. The CDR3 bases are TGTGCCAGCAGTGGACAGTGGAGCACCGGGGAGCTGTTTTTT.

The V and J genes are TRBV6-1 and TRBJ1-5, with D maybe TRBD1 (6 bases). With 6 bases removed from V and 12 bases from J, the gap between germline ends came to 15 bases. Germline V gene data show CDR1 as MNHNS and CDR2 as SASEGT. The CDR3 is 12 amino acids. The CDR3 protein is CASSGGASYQHF. The CDR3 region has the DNA TGTGCCAGCAGCGGGGGGGCGTCCTACCAGCATTTT.

The chain carries TRBV5-6 and TRBJ2-5; D is perhaps TRBD1 (5 bases). Germline V gene data show CDR1 as SGHDT and CDR2 as YYEEEE. Trimming removed 5 bases at V and 1 base at J, with 12 bases between. CDR3 length equals 14 residues. The CDR3 sequence: CASSKGNLQETQYF. The CDR3 DNA is TGTGCCAGCAGTAAGGGGAACCTCCAAGAGACCCAGTACTTC.

This clonotype was observed a few times. V and J are TRBV20-1 and TRBJ1-5, with TRBD1 as a possible D gene (6 bases). V was cut by 0 bases and J by 2 bases, with 11 bases left in between. Germline loops: CDR1 DFQATT, CDR2 SNEGSKA (reference sequence). This CDR3 spans 15 amino acids. The CDR3 DNA sequence: TGCAGTGCTAGAGATCAGGGGCCAGGCAATCAGCCCCAGCATTTT. Its translation is CSARDQGPGNQPQHF.

This chain uses TRBV6-5 with TRBJ1-2, with D unresolved. Germline CDR1 and CDR2: MNHEY and SVGAGI. The CDR3 contains 13 residues. V was trimmed by 0 bases and J by 3 bases, leaving 5 bases between them. The CDR3 sequence is CASSYSGYYGYTF. The CDR3 DNA follows: TGTGCCAGCAGTTACTCAGGGTACTATGGCTACACCTTC.

The rearrangement uses TRBV10-3 and TRBJ2-3; 7 nucleotides line up with TRBD2. Germline loops: CDR1 ENHRY, CDR2 SYGVKD. V lost 11 bases to trimming and J lost 6 bases; unmatched junction nucleotides: 14. This CDR3 spans 14 amino acids. The CDR3, as DNA: TGTGCCGGGAAGTTAGGTGCGGGGGAGGATACGCAGTATTTT. Translated: CAGKLGAGEDTQYF.

The J gene is TRBJ2-5, the V gene TRBV6-5; D is unresolved. V dropped 1 base and J dropped 5 bases, with 11 bases sitting between them. The CDR3 covers 14 residues. The germline V gene has CDR1 MNHEY and CDR2 SVGAGI. CDR3 in DNA: TGTGCCAGCAGTTACTTTGTAACCAGGGAGACCCAGTACTTC. Translated: CASSYFVTRETQYF.

This clonotype rates as medium-sized (0.01 to 0.1%). The chain recombines TRBV20-1 with TRBJ1-2, with 9 bases lining up with TRBD1. The CDR3 totals 14 residues. The germline V gene has CDR1 DFQATT and CDR2 SNEGSKA (reference sequence). V lost 0 bases and J lost 4; bases outside the gene matches: 3. CDR3 in DNA: TGCAGTGCTAGAGAGGGGGGACAGGGCTATGGCTACACCTTC. Translating gives CSAREGGQGYGYTF.